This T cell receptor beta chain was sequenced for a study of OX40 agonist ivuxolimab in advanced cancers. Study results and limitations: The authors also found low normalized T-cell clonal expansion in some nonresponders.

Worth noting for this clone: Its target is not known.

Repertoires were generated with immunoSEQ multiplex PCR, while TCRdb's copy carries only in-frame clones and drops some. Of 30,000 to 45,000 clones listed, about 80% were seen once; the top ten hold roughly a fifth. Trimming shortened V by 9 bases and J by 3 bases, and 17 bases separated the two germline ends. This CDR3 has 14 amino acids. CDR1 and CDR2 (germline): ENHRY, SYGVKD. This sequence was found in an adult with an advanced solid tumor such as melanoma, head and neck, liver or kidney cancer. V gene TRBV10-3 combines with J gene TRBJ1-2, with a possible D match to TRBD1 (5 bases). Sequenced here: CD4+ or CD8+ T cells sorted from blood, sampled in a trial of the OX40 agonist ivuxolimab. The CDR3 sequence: CAIRPPDSDYGYTF. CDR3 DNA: TGTGCCATTCGTCCCCCAGACAGTGACTATGGCTACACCTTC.